This T cell receptor beta chain was profiled in a study of T-cell reconstitution after alpha-beta-depleted transplantation in children. General study points: Recipient T cells and thymic progenitors that survived were the source of the high TCRbeta diversity seen at day 60 in some patients.

This clonotype was detected many times. Its antigen remains unknown. Preparation of the TCRbeta library used unique molecular identifiers. TCRdb itself ran the PCR reads through MiXCR, one entry per CDR3 protein. This sample has approximately 500,000 distinct CDR3 sequences, with roughly 10% found just once. There are 15 residues in the CDR3. The V end lost 5 bases, the J end lost 2 bases, and 15 bases lay between the germline ends. CDR1 and CDR2 from the germline V gene are LNHDA and SQIVND (reference sequence). The clonotype comes from a child aged 2-15 years with inherited bone marrow failure, due to receive a stem cell transplant. The chain links TRBV19 to TRBJ1-1; D is possibly TRBD1 (6 bases). The material sequenced was PBMCs, taken before TCRalphabeta/CD19-depleted stem cell transplant. The CDR3 region is CASSSRTAFNTEAFF. The CDR3 coding sequence is TGTGCCAGTAGTTCCCGGACAGCTTTCAACACTGAAGCTTTCTTT.